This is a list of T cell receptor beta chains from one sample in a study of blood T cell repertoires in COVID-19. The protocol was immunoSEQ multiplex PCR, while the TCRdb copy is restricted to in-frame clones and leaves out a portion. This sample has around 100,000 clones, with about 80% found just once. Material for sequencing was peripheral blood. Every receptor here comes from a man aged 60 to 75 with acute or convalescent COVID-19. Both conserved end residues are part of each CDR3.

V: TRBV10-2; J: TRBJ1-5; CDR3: CASSGTGGHQPQHF
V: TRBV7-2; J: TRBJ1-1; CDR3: CASSLRLGVAFF
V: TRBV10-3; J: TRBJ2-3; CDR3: CATQATDTQYF
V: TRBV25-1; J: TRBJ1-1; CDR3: CASSDPRTGDTEAFF
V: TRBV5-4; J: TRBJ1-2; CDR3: CASSLARENYGYTF
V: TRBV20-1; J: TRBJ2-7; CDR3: CSASQGLLRYF
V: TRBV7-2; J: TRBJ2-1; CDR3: CASSISGRGSEQFF
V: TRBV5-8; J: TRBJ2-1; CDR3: CARGTSGHKPYNEQFF
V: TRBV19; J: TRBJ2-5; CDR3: CASSSFQGRETQYF
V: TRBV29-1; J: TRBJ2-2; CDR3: CSAAAGGLAGDTGELFF
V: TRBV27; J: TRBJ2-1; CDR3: CASSLSIISGRVYNEQFF
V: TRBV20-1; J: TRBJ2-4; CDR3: CSASGLAGVEAKNIQYF
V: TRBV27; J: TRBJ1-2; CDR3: CASSFGRQGQGGNYGYTF
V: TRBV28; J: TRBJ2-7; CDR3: CASSLTNTRDF
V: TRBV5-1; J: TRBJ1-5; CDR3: CASSATGGPQPQHF
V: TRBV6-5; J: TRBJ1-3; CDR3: CASRMGTGLNTIYF
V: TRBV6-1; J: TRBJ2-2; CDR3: CASSGSGTGTEMNTGELFF
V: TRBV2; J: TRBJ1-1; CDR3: CASRPSGARVGLAFF
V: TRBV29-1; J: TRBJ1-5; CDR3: CSAGQGVQPQHF
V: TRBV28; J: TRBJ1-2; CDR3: CASKPQNYGYTF
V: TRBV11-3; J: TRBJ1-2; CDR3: CASSSPNRDREGYTF